The text below deals with one T cell receptor (beta chain). V gave up 6 bases and J gave up 5 bases; unmatched junction bases: 10. Germline V gene sequence: CDR1 MNHEY, CDR2 SMNVEV (reference sequence). There are 15 residues in the CDR3. With no exception, relapse followed autologous stem cell transplantation in all patients, and brentuximab vedotin exposure varied. The data belong to a study of PD-1 blockade in classical Hodgkin lymphoma. Clones were sequenced by immunoSEQ multiplex PCR, and TCRdb holds only the in-frame ones, with some missing. The sample carries tens of thousands of clones, roughly 91% recorded once.

This TCR came from a human donor with classical Hodgkin lymphoma. The genes are TRBV27 and TRBJ2-3; 8 nucleotides agree with TRBD1. Sequences were derived from peripheral blood mononuclear cells (PBMCs), sampled at baseline. The CDR3 DNA sequence: TGTGCCAGCAGCTGGACAGGGACTTTCCAAGATACGCAGTATTTT. Residues: CASSWTGTFQDTQYF.